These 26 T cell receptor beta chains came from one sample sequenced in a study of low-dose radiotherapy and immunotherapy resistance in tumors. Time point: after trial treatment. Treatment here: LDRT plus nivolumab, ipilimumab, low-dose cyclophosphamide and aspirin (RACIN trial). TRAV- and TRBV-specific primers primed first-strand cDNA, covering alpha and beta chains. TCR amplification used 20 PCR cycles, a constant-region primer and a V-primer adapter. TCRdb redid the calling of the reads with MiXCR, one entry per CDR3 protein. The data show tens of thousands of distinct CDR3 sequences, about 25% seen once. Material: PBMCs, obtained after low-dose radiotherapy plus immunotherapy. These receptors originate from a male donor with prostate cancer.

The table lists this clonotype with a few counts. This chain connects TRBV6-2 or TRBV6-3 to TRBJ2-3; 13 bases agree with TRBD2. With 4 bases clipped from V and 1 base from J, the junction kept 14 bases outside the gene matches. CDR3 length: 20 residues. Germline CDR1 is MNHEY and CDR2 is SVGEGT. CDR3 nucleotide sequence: TGTGCCAGCAGTTCCTCCAGATGGACTAGCGGGGGACTAGGCACAGATACGCAGTATTTT. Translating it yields CASSSSRWTSGGLGTDTQYF.

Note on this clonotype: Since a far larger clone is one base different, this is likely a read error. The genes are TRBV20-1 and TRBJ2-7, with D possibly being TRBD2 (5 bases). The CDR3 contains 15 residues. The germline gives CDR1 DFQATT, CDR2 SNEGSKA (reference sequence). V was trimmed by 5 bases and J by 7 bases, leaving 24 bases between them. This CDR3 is CSARAGESSYNEQYF. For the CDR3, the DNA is TGCAGTGCTCGTGCGGGCGAGAGCTCCTACAATGAGCAGTACTTC.

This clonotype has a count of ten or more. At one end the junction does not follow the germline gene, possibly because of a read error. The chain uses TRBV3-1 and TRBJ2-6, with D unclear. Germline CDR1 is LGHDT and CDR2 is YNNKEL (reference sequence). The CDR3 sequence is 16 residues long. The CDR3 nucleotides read TGTGCCAGCAGCCAAGTCGGCCCAGGTGGGACCAACGTCCTGACTTTC. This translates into CASSQVGPGGTNVLTF.

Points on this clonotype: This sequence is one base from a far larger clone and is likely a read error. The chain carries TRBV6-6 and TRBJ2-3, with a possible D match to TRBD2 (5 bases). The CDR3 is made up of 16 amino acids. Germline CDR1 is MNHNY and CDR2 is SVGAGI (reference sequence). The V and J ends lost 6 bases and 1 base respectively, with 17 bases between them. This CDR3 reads CASRGEFPWGTDTQYF. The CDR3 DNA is TGTGCCAGCAGGGGAGAGTTCCCTTGGGGCACAGATACGCAGTATTTT.

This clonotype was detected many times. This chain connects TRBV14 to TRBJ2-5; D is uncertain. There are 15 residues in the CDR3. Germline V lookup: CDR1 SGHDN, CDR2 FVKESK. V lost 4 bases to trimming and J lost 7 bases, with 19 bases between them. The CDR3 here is CASSPWSTARMTQYF. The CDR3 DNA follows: TGTGCCAGCAGCCCCTGGTCCACGGCGCGGATGACCCAGTACTTC.

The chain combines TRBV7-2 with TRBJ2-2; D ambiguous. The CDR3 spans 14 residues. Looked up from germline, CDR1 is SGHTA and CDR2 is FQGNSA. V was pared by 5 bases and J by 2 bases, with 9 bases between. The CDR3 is CASSLEINTGELFF. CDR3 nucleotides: TGTGCCAGCAGCCTAGAGATCAACACCGGGGAGCTGTTTTTT.

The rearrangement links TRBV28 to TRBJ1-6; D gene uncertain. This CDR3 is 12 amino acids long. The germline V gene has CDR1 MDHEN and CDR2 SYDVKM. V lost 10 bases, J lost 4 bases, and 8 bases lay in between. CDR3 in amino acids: CAITDYNSPLHF. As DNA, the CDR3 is TGTGCCATCACAGATTATAATTCACCCCTCCACTTT.

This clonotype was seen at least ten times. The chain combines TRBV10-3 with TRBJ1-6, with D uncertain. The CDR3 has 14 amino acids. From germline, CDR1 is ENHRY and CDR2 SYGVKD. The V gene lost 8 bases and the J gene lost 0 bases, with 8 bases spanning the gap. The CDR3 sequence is CAIQTDSYNSPLHF. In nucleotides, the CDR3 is TGTGCCATCCAAACAGACTCCTATAATTCACCCCTCCACTTT.

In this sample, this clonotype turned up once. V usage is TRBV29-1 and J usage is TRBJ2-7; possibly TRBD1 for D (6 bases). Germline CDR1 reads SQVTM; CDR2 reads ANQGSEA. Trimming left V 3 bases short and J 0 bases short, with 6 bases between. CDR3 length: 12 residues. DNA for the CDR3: TGCAGCGTTGAGACAGGCTCCTACGAGCAGTACTTC. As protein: CSVETGSYEQYF.

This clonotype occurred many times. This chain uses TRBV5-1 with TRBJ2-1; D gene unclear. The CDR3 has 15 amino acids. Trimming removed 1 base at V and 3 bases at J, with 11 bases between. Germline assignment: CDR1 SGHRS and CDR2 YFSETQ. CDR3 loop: CASSLHQDHYNEQFF. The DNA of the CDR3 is TGCGCCAGCAGCTTGCACCAGGACCACTACAATGAGCAGTTCTTC. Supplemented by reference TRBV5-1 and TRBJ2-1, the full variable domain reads KAGVTQTPRYLIKTRGQQVTLSCSPISGHRSVSWYQQTPGQGLQFLFEYFSETQRNKGNFPGRFSGRQFSNSRSEMNVSTLELGDSALYLCASSLHQDHYNEQFFGPGTRLTVL.

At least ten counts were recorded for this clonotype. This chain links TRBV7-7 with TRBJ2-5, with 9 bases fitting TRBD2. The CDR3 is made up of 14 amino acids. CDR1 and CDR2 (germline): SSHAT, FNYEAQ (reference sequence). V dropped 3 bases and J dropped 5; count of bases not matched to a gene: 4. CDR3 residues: CASSLTSGGETQYF. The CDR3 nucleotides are TGTGCCAGCAGCTTGACTAGCGGTGGGGAGACCCAGTACTTC.

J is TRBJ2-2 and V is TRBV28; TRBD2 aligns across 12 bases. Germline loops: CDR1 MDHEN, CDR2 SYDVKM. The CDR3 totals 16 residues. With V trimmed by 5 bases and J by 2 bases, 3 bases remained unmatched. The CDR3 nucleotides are TGTGCCAGCAGTACGACTAGCGGGAGTAACACCGGGGAGCTGTTTTTT. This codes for CASSTTSGSNTGELFF.

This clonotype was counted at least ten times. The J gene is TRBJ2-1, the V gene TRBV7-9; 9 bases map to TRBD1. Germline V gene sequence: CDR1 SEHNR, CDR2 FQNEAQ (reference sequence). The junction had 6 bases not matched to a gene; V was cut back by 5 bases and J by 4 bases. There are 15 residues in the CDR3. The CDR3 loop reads CASSGRGQGYNEQFF. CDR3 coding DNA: TGTGCCAGCAGCGGCCGGGGACAGGGATACAATGAGCAGTTCTTC.

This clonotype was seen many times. The CDR3 here is CASSLGQGGYEQYF. The CDR3 DNA reads as TGCGCCAGCAGCCTCGGGCAGGGAGGCTACGAGCAGTACTTC. The V and J genes are TRBV5-1 and TRBJ2-7; perhaps TRBD2 as D (6 bases). Trimming left V 4 bases short and J 3 bases short, with 14 bases between. Germline values: CDR1 SGHRS, CDR2 YFSETQ. The CDR3 spans 14 residues.

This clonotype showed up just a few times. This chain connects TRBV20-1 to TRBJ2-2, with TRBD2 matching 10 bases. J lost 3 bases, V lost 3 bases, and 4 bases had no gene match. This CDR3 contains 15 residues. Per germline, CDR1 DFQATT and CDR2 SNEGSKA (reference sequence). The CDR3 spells CSAREREGYTGELFF. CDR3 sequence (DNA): TGCAGTGCTAGGGAGCGGGAGGGTTACACCGGGGAGCTGTTTTTT.

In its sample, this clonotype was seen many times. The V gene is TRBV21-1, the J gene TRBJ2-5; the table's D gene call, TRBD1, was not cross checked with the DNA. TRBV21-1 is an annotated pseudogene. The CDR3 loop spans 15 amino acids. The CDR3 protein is CASSKEVRVGETQYF. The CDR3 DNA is TGTGCCAGCAGCAAAGAGGTCAGGGTGGGGGAGACCCAGTACTTC.

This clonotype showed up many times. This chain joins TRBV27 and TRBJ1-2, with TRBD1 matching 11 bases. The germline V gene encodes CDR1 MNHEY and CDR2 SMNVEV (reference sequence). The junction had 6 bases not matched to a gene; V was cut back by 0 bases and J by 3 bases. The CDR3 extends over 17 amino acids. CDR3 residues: CASSLSPGQGEDYGYTF. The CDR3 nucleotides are TGTGCCAGCAGTTTATCCCCGGGACAGGGGGAAGACTATGGCTACACCTTC.

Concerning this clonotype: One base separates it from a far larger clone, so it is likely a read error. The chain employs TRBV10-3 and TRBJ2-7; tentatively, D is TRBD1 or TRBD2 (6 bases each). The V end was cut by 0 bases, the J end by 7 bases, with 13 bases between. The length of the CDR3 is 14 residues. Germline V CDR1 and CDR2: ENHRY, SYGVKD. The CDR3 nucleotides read TGTGCCATCAGTGAGTCCAGGGGCGGGAATGAGCAGTACTTC. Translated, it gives CAISESRGGNEQYF.

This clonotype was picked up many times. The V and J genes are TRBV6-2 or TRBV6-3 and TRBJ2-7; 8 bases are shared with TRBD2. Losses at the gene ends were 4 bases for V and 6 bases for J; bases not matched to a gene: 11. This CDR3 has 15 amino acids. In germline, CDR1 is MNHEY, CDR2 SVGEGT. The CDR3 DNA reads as TGTGCCAGCAGTTTCCACATAAGCGGGGGTGGCGAGCAGTACTTC. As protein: CASSFHISGGGEQYF.

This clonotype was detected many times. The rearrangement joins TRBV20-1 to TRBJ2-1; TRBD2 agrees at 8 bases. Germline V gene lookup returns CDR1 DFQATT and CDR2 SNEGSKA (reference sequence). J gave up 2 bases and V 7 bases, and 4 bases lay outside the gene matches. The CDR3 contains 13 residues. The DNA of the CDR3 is TGCAGTGTTGGGACTAGAGCCTACAATGAGCAGTTCTTC. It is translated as CSVGTRAYNEQFF.

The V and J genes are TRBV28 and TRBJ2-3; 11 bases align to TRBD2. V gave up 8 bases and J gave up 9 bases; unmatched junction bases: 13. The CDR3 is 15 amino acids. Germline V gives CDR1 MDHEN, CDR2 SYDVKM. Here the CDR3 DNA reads TGTGCCAGCCTCGAGACTAGCGGGGCCCTCGGGACGCAGTATTTT. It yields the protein CASLETSGALGTQYF.

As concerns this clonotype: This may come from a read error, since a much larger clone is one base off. As DNA, the CDR3 is TGTGCCTGGGACTTGGGGCCATGGGGCTACACCTTC. Protein product: CAWDLGPWGYTF. This sequence joins TRBV30 and TRBJ1-2; perhaps TRBD1 as D (5 bases). Trimming pared 5 bases from V and 8 bases from J, leaving 15 bases between. In germline, CDR1 is GTSNPN, CDR2 SVGIG (reference sequence). This CDR3 has 12 amino acids.

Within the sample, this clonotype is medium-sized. The CDR3 bases are TGCGCCAGCAGAACAGACCGGGACGACGAACTCATGTCACCCCTCCACTTT. It yields the protein CASRTDRDDELMSPLHF. V is TRBV23-1 and J is TRBJ1-6; D is possibly TRBD1 (5 bases). TRBV23-1 is sorted into the ORF group, with uncertain function. The germline V and J ends were trimmed by 6 bases and 10 bases, with 25 bases remaining between them. The CDR3 is 17 residues long.

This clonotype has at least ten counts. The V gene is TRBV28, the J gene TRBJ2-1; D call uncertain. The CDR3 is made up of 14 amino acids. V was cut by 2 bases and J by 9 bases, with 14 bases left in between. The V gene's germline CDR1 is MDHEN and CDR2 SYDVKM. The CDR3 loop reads CASSLESRFREQFF. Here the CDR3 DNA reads TGTGCCAGCAGTTTAGAGTCTAGGTTCCGTGAGCAGTTCTTC.

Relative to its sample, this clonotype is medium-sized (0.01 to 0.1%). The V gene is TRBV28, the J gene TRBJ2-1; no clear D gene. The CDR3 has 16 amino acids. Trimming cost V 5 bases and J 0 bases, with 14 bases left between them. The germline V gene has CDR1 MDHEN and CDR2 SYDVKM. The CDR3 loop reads CASSNRHTASYNEQFF. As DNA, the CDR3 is TGTGCCAGCAGTAACCGACATACTGCCTCCTACAATGAGCAGTTCTTC.

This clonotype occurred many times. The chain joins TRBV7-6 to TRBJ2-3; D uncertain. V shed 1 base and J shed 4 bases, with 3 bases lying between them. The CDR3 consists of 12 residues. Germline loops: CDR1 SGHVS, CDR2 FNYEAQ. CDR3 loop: CASSLVADTQYF. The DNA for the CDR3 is TGTGCCAGCAGCTTAGTGGCAGATACGCAGTATTTT. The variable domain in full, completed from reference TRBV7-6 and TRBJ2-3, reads GAGVSQSPRYKVTKRGQDVALRCDPISGHVSLYWYRQALGQGPEFLTYFNYEAQQDKSGLPNDRFSAERPEGSISTLTIQRTEQRDSAMYRCASSLVADTQYFGPGTRLTVL.